One and the same sample provided the 32 T cell receptor beta chains below, sequenced in a study of blood T cell repertoires in COVID-19. Generated by immunoSEQ multiplex PCR, the TCRdb table keeps only in-frame clones and is missing some. The data contain just over 350,000 clones, approximately 86% of them singletons. Sequencing was performed on peripheral blood. The source of these receptors is a woman aged 55-69 years with COVID-19, enrolled during active disease.

Remarks on this clone: Other nucleotide sequences from this sample produce the same CDR3. J is TRBJ2-7 and V is TRBV9, with 10 bases matching TRBD1. The CDR3 contains 14 residues. Germline lookup yields CDR1 SGDLS and CDR2 YYNGEE. V lost 3 bases, J lost 4 bases, and 4 bases stayed unmatched. CDR3 bases: TGTGCCAGCAGCGCCCGGGACAGGGGTTACGAGCAGTACTTC. Translating gives CASSARDRGYEQYF.

This clone has just a few counts. This chain connects TRBV5-6 to TRBJ2-3; 10 bases are a match to TRBD2. The CDR3 spans 16 residues. The germline V gene encodes CDR1 SGHDT and CDR2 YYEEEE. The V segment lost 4 bases and the J segment 8 bases; nucleotides outside the gene matches: 13. The CDR3 region is CASSLRLAGWEGTQYF. As DNA, the CDR3 is TGTGCCAGCAGCCTGCGACTAGCGGGCTGGGAGGGTACGCAGTATTTT.

Here the CDR3 reads CASSSIAGSSTDTQYF. The CDR3 DNA reads as TGTGCCAGCAGCTCAATAGCGGGGTCTAGCACAGATACGCAGTATTTT. V gene TRBV11-2 combines with J gene TRBJ2-3, with TRBD2 matching over 8 bases. The germline V gene has CDR1 SGHAT and CDR2 FQNNGV. This CDR3 is 16 amino acids long. The junction had 6 bases not matched to a gene; V was cut back by 4 bases and J by 0 bases.

The V gene is TRBV5-4, the J gene TRBJ1-2, with 7 bases matching TRBD1. The CDR3 extends over 15 amino acids. The germline V gene has CDR1 SGHNT and CDR2 YYREEE (reference sequence). The J segment lost 2 bases and the V segment lost 3 bases, leaving 7 bases of the junction unmatched. CDR3: CASSSVPGQNYGYTF. The CDR3 DNA follows: TGTGCCAGCAGCTCCGTCCCGGGACAGAACTATGGCTACACCTTC. Full variable domain (missing parts from reference TRBV5-4 and TRBJ1-2): ETGVTQSPTHLIKTRGQQVTLRCSSQSGHNTVSWYQQALGQGPQFIFQYYREEENGRGNFPPRFSGLQFPNYSSELNVNALELDDSALYLCASSSVPGQNYGYTFGSGTRLTVV.

The rearrangement joins TRBV19 to TRBJ1-4; D unresolved. Germline values: CDR1 LNHDA, CDR2 SQIVND (reference sequence). Trimming took off 3 bases at V and 5 bases at J, with 10 bases between the two ends. This CDR3 has 14 amino acids. The CDR3 DNA reads as TGTGCCAGTAGTATCTACGGGATGAATGAAAAACTGTTTTTT. It yields the protein CASSIYGMNEKLFF. The full variable domain, rest sourced from reference TRBV19 and TRBJ1-4, is DGGITQSPKYLFRKEGQNVTLSCEQNLNHDAMYWYRQDPGQGLRLIYYSQIVNDFQKGDIAEGYSVSREKKESFPLTVTSAQKNPTAFYLCASSIYGMNEKLFFGSGTQLSVL.

The J gene is TRBJ1-1, the V gene TRBV6-5; tentatively, D is TRBD1 (6 bases). CDR3 size: 11 residues. The germline V gene encodes CDR1 MNHEY and CDR2 SVGAGI. The V end was cut by 6 bases, the J end by 7 bases, with 9 bases between. DNA of the CDR3: TGTGCCAGCAGCCGGGACATTGAAGCTTTCTTT. Amino acids: CASSRDIEAFF.

This chain connects TRBV6-5 to TRBJ1-5, with 8 bases lining up with TRBD1. V shed 2 bases, J shed 6 bases, and the junction held 6 bases outside the gene matches. Germline CDR1 and CDR2: MNHEY and SVGAGI. The CDR3 runs to 15 residues. CDR3 in DNA: TGTGCCAGCAGTTACAGGTCAGGGGGCGGTCAGCCCCAGCATTTT. Translation: CASSYRSGGGQPQHF.

This chain uses TRBV9 with TRBJ2-1, with TRBD1 as a possible D gene (5 bases). This CDR3 is 14 amino acids long. In germline, CDR1 is SGDLS, CDR2 YYNGEE. V lost 1 base to trimming and J lost 7 bases, with 12 bases between them. CDR3 protein: CASSVQGSTNEQFF. The CDR3 nucleotides read TGTGCCAGCAGCGTACAGGGTAGTACGAATGAGCAGTTCTTC.

This clone was found once. The V call is TRBV5-5, the J call TRBJ2-5; 7 bases align to TRBD1. CDR3 length: 12 residues. The trim removed 7 bases at V and 12 bases at J, leaving 12 bases unmatched. Germline assignment: CDR1 SGHKS and CDR2 YYEKEE (reference sequence). CDR3 DNA: TGTGCCAGCTCTCTTAGCTCCGGGACAGAGTACTTC. Protein: CASSLSSGTEYF.

This chain joins TRBV19 and TRBJ2-7; 8 bases agree with TRBD1. Germline lookup yields CDR1 LNHDA and CDR2 SQIVND (reference sequence). The CDR3 sequence is 13 residues long. V shed 7 bases and J 5 bases; nucleotides not matched to a gene: 7. The CDR3, as DNA: TGTGCCAGTAACGGCAGGGGGCGGAACGAGCAGTACTTC. Translation: CASNGRGRNEQYF.

This clone showed up just once. The CDR3 nucleotides are TGTGCCAGCAGTTACGGCAGGGGGCGAACTGAAGCTTTCTTT. Encoded protein: CASSYGRGRTEAFF. V is TRBV6-2 or TRBV6-3 and J is TRBJ1-1; 8 nucleotides align to TRBD1. From germline, CDR1 is MNHEY and CDR2 SVGEGT. The junction had 4 bases not matched to a gene; V was cut back by 2 bases and J by 5 bases. The CDR3 is 14 amino acids.

This chain connects TRBV2 to TRBJ1-2; 7 bases agree with TRBD1. Per the germline V gene, CDR1 is SNHLY and CDR2 is FYNNEI. The CDR3 is made up of 13 amino acids. With 4 bases clipped from V and 8 bases from J, the junction kept 7 bases outside the gene matches. CDR3 nucleotide sequence: TGTGCCAGCAGTGGTGAGGGGGCGCGCGGCTACACCTTC. Translating gives CASSGEGARGYTF.

In the case of this clone: At the DNA level, this CDR3 is encoded by other sequences in the same sample as well. The J gene is TRBJ1-5, the V gene TRBV18, with a weak D call TRBD1 (5 bases). Germline values: CDR1 KGHSH, CDR2 LQKENI. There are 16 residues in the CDR3. With 0 bases removed from V and 2 bases from J, the gap between germline ends came to 11 bases. CDR3: CASSPPGRVGNQPQHF. The CDR3 DNA is TGTGCCAGCTCACCACCTGGCAGGGTGGGCAATCAGCCCCAGCATTTT.

This chain links TRBV5-4 with TRBJ2-5, with 10 bases that match TRBD2. Germline values: CDR1 SGHNT, CDR2 YYREEE (reference sequence). V shed 7 bases, J shed 5 bases, and the junction held 11 bases outside the gene matches. CDR3 size: 15 residues. In nucleotides, the CDR3 is TGTGCCAGCTCACCAGGGAGCGGGGGGGCGGAGACCCAGTACTTC. Its protein is CASSPGSGGAETQYF.

The V and J genes are TRBV19 and TRBJ1-4, with TRBD1 identical over 11 bases. V lost 5 bases to trimming and J lost 8 bases; unmatched junction nucleotides: 10. The CDR3 sequence is 16 residues long. Per the germline V gene, CDR1 is LNHDA and CDR2 is SQIVND (reference sequence). CDR3 in DNA: TGTGCCAGTAGTCTCTGGACAGGGGGCGCTTCCGAAAAACTGTTTTTT. This translates into CASSLWTGGASEKLFF.

The rearrangement uses TRBV12-5 and TRBJ1-2; D gene ambiguous. V lost 0 bases to trimming and J lost 8 bases, with 19 bases between them. Germline CDR1 and CDR2: LGHNT and FRNRAP. The CDR3 covers 16 residues. CDR3 loop: CASGLVEYGITSGYTF. For the CDR3, the DNA is TGTGCTAGTGGTTTGGTAGAATATGGCATTACGTCGGGCTACACCTTC.

This rearrangement joins TRBV7-2 to TRBJ1-5; D not certain. The CDR3 is 17 amino acids. Between the trimmed V and J ends, which lost 1 base and 0 bases, there was a span of 13 bases. The germline V gene encodes CDR1 SGHTA and CDR2 FQGNSA. This CDR3 is CASSLGIGRDSNQPQHF. The DNA for the CDR3 is TGTGCCAGCAGCTTAGGCATAGGGAGGGATAGCAATCAGCCCCAGCATTTT.

The V and J genes are TRBV5-1 and TRBJ1-2; D is uncertain. Germline V gene data show CDR1 as SGHRS and CDR2 as YFSETQ. V was pared by 1 base and J by 7 bases, with 11 bases between. The length of the CDR3 is 13 residues. CDR3 residues: CASSLNEPRGYTF. The CDR3 DNA reads as TGCGCCAGCAGCTTGAACGAGCCACGTGGCTACACCTTC.

The chain has TRBV27 and TRBJ2-4; D unclear. V lost 3 bases and J lost 2, with 8 bases in between. The CDR3 length is 14 residues. Germline lookup yields CDR1 MNHEY and CDR2 SMNVEV (reference sequence). CDR3 loop: CASSLRATKNIQYF. In DNA, the CDR3 is TGTGCCAGCAGTTTGAGAGCTACCAAAAACATTCAGTACTTC.

The chain has TRBV4-1 and TRBJ1-1; a weak D match, TRBD1 (5 bases). With 6 bases removed from V and 5 bases from J, the gap between germline ends came to 19 bases. Germline CDR1 is MGHRA and CDR2 is YSYEKL. The CDR3 is 15 residues long. The CDR3 DNA sequence: TGCGCCAGCAGGCTGGGGGGGTTGAGAGATACTGAAGCTTTCTTT. Protein sequence: CASRLGGLRDTEAFF.

The count of this clone is one. V and J are TRBV5-1 and TRBJ2-1; 11 nucleotides match TRBD2. This CDR3 spans 14 amino acids. V trimming: 6 bases; J trimming: 4 bases; junction bases outside the gene matches: 3. Germline CDR1 SGHRS, CDR2 YFSETQ. The CDR3 DNA reads TGCGCCAGCACCTTAGCGGGGGGGTACAATGAGCAGTTCTTC. Its translation: CASTLAGGYNEQFF.

The J gene is TRBJ2-7, the V gene TRBV6-5; tentatively, D is TRBD1 (6 bases). Per the germline V gene, CDR1 is MNHEY and CDR2 is SVGAGI. V lost 3 bases, J lost 0 bases, and 15 bases lay in between. The CDR3 is 16 residues long. The CDR3 reads CASSYFSGHNSYEQYF. CDR3 nucleotide sequence: TGTGCCAGCAGTTATTTTTCGGGACACAACTCCTACGAGCAGTACTTC.

The chain links TRBV12-5 to TRBJ1-2; no clear D. V lost 1 base and J 8 bases, leaving 8 bases between the germline ends. The CDR3 consists of 12 residues. The germline gives CDR1 LGHNT, CDR2 FRNRAP. The CDR3 spells CASGLDTRGYTF. The CDR3 DNA reads TGTGCTAGTGGTTTGGACACCAGGGGCTACACCTTC. The full variable domain, rest sourced from reference TRBV12-5 and TRBJ1-2, is DARVTQTPRHKVTEMGQEVTMRCQPILGHNTVFWYRQTMMQGLELLAYFRNRAPLDDSGMPKDRFSAEMPDATLATLKIQPSEPRDSAVYFCASGLDTRGYTFGSGTRLTVV.

This clone was picked up one time. The rearrangement links TRBV3-1 (or the pseudogene TRBV3-2) to TRBJ2-2, with a possible D match to TRBD2 (5 bases). Between the trimmed V and J ends, which lost 6 bases and 1 base, there was a span of 18 bases. This CDR3 spans 17 amino acids. Germline V gene data show CDR1 as LGHDT and CDR2 as YNNKEL (reference sequence). The CDR3 spells CASRPLYTRGNTGELFF. In DNA, the CDR3 is TGTGCCAGCAGACCGCTATATACTCGGGGGAACACCGGGGAGCTGTTTTTT.

The V and J genes are TRBV7-2 and TRBJ2-2; 11 bases map to TRBD2. The CDR3 sequence is 15 residues long. With 6 bases clipped from V and 3 bases from J, the junction kept 3 bases outside the gene matches. CDR1 and CDR2 from the germline V gene are SGHTA and FQGNSA. This CDR3 is CASRSSGGYTGELFF. The CDR3 region has the DNA TGTGCCAGCAGATCTAGCGGGGGGTACACCGGGGAGCTGTTTTTT.

J is TRBJ1-2 and V is TRBV6-5; 9 bases align to TRBD1. The CDR3 totals 13 residues. Germline lookup yields CDR1 MNHEY and CDR2 SVGAGI. V lost 6 bases and J lost 10; bases outside the gene matches: 9. CDR3 protein: CASSPTGTGYYTF. The DNA for the CDR3 is TGTGCCAGCAGCCCGACCGGGACAGGGTACTACACCTTC.

This chain connects TRBV2 to TRBJ1-1, with 7 nucleotides matching TRBD1. Germline CDR1 reads SNHLY; CDR2 reads FYNNEI. The CDR3 loop spans 13 amino acids. Losses at the gene ends were 7 bases for V and 1 base for J; bases not matched to a gene: 3. CDR3 bases: TGTGCCAGCAAGGGACAGTCGAACACTGAAGCTTTCTTT. This gives the protein CASKGQSNTEAFF.

This clone was counted once. V and J are TRBV27 and TRBJ1-3; D remains ambiguous. The CDR3 spans 15 residues. Germline V CDR1 and CDR2: MNHEY, SMNVEV (reference sequence). V dropped 3 bases and J dropped 2 bases, with 11 bases sitting between them. CDR3 protein: CASSFDGEAGNTIYF. The CDR3 coding sequence is TGTGCCAGCAGTTTCGACGGCGAGGCTGGAAACACCATATATTTT.

This chain connects TRBV5-8 to TRBJ2-2; possibly TRBD1 for D (6 bases). In germline, CDR1 is SGHTS, CDR2 YDEGEE. The CDR3 runs 18 residues. V shed 6 bases and J shed 1 base, with 22 bases lying between them. CDR3 DNA sequence: TGTGCCAGCATCGGCTTAGGGGCCAGGGGCCTGAACACCGGGGAGCTGTTTTTT. Translation: CASIGLGARGLNTGELFF.

The chain carries TRBV11-3 and TRBJ2-2; D not resolved. The CDR3 contains 14 residues. Germline lookup yields CDR1 SGHNT and CDR2 YENEEA. Trimming left V 1 base short and J 1 base short, with 4 bases between. The CDR3, as DNA: TGTGCCAGCAGCTTAGCCGGGAACACCGGGGAGCTGTTTTTT. It is translated as CASSLAGNTGELFF.

With regard to this clone: The same CDR3 also results from other DNA sequences found in this sample. The V call is TRBV12-3 or TRBV12-4, the J call TRBJ1-1, with D unresolved. Trimming left V 2 bases short and J 3 bases short, with 7 bases between. This CDR3 has 13 amino acids. The CDR3 DNA follows: TGTGCCAGCAGTTTACGTACGGACACTGAAGCTTTCTTT. Its protein product is CASSLRTDTEAFF.

The chain uses TRBV5-4 and TRBJ1-1; unclear D gene. V lost 4 bases, J lost 4 bases, and 11 bases lay in between. CDR1 and CDR2 (germline): SGHNT, YYREEE (reference sequence). This CDR3 contains 13 residues. The CDR3 nucleotides read TGTGCCAGCAGCGCTGGACTATCCACTGAAGCTTTCTTT. This gives the protein CASSAGLSTEAFF.